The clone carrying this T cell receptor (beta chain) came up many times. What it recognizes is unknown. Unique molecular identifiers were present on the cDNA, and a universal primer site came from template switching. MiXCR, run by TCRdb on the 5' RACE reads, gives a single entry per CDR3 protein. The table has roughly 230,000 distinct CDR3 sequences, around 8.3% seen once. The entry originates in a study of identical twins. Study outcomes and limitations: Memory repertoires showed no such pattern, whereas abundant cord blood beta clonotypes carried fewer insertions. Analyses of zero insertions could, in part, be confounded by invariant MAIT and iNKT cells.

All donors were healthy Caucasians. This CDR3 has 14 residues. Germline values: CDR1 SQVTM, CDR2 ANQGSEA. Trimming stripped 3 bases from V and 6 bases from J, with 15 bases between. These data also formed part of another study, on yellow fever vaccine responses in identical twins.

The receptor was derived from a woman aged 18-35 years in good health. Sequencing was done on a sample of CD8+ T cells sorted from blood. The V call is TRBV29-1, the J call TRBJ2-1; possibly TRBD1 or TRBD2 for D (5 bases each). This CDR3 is CSVEPRGGLNEQFF. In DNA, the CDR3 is TGCAGCGTTGAGCCCCGGGGCGGCCTCAATGAGCAGTTCTTC.